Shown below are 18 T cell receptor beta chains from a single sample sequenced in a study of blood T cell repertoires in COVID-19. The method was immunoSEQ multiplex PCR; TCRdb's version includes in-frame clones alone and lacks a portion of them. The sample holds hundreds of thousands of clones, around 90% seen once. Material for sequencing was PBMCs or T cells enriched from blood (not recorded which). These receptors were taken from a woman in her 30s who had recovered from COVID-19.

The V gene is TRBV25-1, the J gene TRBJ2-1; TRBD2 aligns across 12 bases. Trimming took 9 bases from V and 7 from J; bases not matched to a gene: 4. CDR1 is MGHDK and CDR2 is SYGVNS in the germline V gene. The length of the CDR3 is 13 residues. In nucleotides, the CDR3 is TGTGCCAGTCTAGCGGGGGGGCATAATGAGCAGTTCTTC. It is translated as CASLAGGHNEQFF.

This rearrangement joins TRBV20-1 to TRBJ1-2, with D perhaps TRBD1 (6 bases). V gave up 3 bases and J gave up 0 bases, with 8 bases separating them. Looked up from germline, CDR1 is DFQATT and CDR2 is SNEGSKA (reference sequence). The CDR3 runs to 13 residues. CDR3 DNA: TGCAGTGCTAGTACAGGGACTAACTATGGCTACACCTTC. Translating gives CSASTGTNYGYTF.

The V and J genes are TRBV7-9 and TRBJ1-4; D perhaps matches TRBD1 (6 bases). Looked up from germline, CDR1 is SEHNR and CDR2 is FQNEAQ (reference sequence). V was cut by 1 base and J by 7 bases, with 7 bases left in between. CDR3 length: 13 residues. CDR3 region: CASSLEGVEKLFF. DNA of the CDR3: TGTGCCAGCAGCTTAGAGGGGGTTGAAAAACTGTTTTTT.

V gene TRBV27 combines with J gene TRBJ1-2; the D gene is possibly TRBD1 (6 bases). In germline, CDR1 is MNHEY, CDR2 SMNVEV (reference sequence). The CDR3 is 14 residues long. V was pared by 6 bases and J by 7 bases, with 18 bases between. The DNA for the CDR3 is TGTGCCAGCAGGATAAATCAGGGCAGGGGTGGCTACACCTTC. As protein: CASRINQGRGGYTF.

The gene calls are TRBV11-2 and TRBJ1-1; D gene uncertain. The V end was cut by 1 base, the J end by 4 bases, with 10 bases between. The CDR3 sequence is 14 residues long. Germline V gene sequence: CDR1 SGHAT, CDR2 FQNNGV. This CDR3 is CASSLGDGGTEAFF. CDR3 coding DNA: TGTGCCAGCAGCTTAGGTGATGGAGGCACTGAAGCTTTCTTT. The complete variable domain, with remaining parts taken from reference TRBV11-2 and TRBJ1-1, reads EAGVAQSPRYKIIEKRQSVAFWCNPISGHATLYWYQQILGQGPKLLIQFQNNGVVDDSQLPKDRFSAERLKGVDSTLKIQPAKLEDSAVYLCASSLGDGGTEAFFGQGTRLTVV.

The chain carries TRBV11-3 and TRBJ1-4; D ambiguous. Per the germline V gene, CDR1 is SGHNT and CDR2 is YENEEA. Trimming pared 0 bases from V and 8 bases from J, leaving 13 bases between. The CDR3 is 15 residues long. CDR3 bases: TGTGCCAGCAGCTTAGAACGACGTCGAGGAGAAAAACTGTTTTTT. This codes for CASSLERRRGEKLFF.

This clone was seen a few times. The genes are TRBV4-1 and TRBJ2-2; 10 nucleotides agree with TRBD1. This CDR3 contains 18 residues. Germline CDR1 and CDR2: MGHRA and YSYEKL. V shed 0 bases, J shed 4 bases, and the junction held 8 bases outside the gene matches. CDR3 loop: CASSQDQGTGDGTGELFF. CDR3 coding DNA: TGCGCCAGCAGCCAAGATCAGGGGACAGGGGATGGCACCGGGGAGCTGTTTTTT.

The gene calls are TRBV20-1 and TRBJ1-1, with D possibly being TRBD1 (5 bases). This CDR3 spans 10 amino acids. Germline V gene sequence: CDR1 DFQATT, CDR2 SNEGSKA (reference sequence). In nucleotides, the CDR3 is TGCAGACCCGGCGGGGGATGGGCTTTCTTT. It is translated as CRPGGGWAFF.

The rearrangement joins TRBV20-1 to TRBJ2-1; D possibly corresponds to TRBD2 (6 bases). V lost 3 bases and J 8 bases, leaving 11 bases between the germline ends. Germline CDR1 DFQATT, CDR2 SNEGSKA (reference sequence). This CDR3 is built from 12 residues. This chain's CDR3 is CSASPEGYEQFF. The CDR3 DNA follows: TGCAGTGCTAGTCCGGAGGGATATGAGCAGTTCTTC.

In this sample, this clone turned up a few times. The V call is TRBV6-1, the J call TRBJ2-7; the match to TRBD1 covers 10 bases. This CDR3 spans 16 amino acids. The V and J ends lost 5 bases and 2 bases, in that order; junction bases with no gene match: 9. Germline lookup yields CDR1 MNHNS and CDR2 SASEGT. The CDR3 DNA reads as TGTGCCAGCAGTAAAGATTGGGGACAGGGGACCTACGAGCAGTACTTC. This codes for CASSKDWGQGTYEQYF.

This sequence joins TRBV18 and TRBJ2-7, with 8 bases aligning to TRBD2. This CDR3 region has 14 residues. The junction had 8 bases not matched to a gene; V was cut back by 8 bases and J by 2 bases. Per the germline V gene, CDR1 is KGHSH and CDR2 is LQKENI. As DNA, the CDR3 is TGTGCCAGCACTTTCCGGGGGGGCCCCTACGAGCAGTACTTC. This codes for CASTFRGGPYEQYF.

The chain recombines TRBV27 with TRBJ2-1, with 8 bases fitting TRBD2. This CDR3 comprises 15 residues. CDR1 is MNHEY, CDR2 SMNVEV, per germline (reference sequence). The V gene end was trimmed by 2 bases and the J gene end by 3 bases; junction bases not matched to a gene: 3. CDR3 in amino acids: CASSLVAGRYNEQFF. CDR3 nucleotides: TGTGCCAGCAGTTTAGTAGCGGGGCGCTACAATGAGCAGTTCTTC.

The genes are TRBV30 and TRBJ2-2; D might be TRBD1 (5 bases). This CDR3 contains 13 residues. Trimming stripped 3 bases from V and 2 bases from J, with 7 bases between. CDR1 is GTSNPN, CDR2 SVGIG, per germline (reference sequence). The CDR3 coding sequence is TGTGCCTGGAGAGGGGAAAACACCGGGGAGCTGTTTTTT. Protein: CAWRGENTGELFF. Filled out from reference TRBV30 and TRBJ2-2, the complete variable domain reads SQTIHQWPATLVQPVGSPLSLECTVEGTSNPNLYWYRQAAGRGLQLLFYSVGIGQISSEVPQNLSASRPQDRQFILSSKKLLLSDSGFYLCAWRGENTGELFFGEGSRLTVL.

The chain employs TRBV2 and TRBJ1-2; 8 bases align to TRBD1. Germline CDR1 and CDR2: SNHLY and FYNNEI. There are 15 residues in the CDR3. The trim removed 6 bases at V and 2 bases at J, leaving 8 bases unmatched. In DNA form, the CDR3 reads TGTGCCAGCAGAGCCACAGGGGGATTAAACTATGGCTACACCTTC. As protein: CASRATGGLNYGYTF.

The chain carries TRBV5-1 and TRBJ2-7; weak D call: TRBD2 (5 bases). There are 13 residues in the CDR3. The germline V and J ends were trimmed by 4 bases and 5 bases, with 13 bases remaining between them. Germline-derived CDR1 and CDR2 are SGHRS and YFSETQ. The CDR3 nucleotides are TGCGCCAGCAGCAACAGTGACGGGGACGAGCAGTACTTC. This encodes CASSNSDGDEQYF.

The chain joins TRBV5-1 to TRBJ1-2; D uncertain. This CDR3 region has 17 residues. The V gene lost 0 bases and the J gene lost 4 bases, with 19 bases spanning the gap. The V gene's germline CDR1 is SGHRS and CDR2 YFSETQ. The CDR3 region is CASSLAIPATGFYGYTF. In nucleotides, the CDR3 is TGCGCCAGCAGCTTGGCTATCCCGGCGACGGGGTTCTATGGCTACACCTTC.

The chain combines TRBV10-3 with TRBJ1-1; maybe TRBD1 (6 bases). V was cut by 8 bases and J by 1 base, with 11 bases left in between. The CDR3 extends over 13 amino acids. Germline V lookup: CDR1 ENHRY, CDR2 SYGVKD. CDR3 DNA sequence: TGTGCCATCGAGGGACAAAGGAACACTGAAGCTTTCTTT. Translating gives CAIEGQRNTEAFF.

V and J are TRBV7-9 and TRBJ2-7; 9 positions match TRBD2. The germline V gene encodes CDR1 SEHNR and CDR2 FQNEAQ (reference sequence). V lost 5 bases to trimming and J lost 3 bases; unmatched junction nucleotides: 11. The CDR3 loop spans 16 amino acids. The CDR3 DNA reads TGTGCCAGCAGCCCCAGCGTTGGGACTAGCATCTACGAGCAGTACTTC. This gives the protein CASSPSVGTSIYEQYF.